The sequence of this T cell receptor beta chain was determined in a study of cytomegalovirus exposure and HLA in healthy donors. Across the study: Earlier results showed approximately 110 million unique TCR beta sequences derived from around 170 million T cells.

Findings and caveats of the study: Reportedly, fewer N-insertions than the approximately 690-donor mean appeared in an Asian-associated ancestry cluster in a later analysis. Most TCR beta V segments were productive about 87% or about 30% of the time in an earlier analysis.

As to this clone: What it binds is unknown.

Primers: 60 Vbeta forward and 13 Jbeta reverse. The method was immunoSEQ multiplex PCR; TCRdb's version includes in-frame clones alone and lacks a portion of them. The table shows 75,000 to 100,000 clones, with roughly 79% occurring only once. Input material: PBMCs. This sequence was found in a woman in her seventies in good health and CMV-seropositive.

CDR3 region: CASSNQLAGDYEQYF. The DNA of the CDR3 is TGTGCCAGCAGTAACCAACTAGCGGGGGACTACGAGCAGTACTTC. The rearrangement joins TRBV28 to TRBJ2-7; 11 nucleotides agree with TRBD2. Trimming cost V 5 bases and J 3 bases; bases outside gene matches: 6. Per germline, CDR1 MDHEN and CDR2 SYDVKM. CDR3 length equals 15 residues.